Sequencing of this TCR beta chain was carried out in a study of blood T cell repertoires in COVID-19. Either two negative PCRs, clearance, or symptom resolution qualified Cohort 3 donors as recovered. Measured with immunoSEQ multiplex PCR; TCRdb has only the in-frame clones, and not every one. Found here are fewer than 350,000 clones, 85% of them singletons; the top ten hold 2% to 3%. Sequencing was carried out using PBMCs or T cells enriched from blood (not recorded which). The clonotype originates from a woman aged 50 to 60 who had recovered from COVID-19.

CDR3 sequence reads: CASRTGTPKNQPQHF. The CDR3 DNA sequence: TGTGCCAGCAGGACCGGGACACCTAAGAATCAGCCCCAGCATTTT. V usage is TRBV2 and J usage is TRBJ1-5; possibly TRBD1 for D (6 bases). This CDR3 is built from 15 residues. V lost 6 bases to trimming and J lost 4 bases, with 16 bases between them. The germline V gene encodes CDR1 SNHLY and CDR2 FYNNEI.